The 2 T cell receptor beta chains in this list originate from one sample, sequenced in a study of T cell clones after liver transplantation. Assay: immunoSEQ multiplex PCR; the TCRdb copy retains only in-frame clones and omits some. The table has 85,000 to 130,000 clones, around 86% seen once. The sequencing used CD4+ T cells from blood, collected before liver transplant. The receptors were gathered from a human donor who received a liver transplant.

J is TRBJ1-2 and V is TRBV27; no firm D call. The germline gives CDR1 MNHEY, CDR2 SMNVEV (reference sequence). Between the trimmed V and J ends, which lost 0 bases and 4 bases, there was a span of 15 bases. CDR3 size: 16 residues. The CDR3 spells CASSLSPSARLYGYTF. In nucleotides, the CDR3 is TGTGCCAGCAGTTTATCGCCGTCTGCTCGACTCTATGGCTACACCTTC.

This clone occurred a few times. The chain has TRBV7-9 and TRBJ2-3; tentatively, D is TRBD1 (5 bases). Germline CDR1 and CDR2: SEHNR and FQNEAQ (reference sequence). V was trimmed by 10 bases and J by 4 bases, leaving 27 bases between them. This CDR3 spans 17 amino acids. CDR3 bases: TGTGCCATTACCCCCGGAGTGGGGCGCTTAGTCTCAGATACGCAGTATTTT. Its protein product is CAITPGVGRLVSDTQYF.